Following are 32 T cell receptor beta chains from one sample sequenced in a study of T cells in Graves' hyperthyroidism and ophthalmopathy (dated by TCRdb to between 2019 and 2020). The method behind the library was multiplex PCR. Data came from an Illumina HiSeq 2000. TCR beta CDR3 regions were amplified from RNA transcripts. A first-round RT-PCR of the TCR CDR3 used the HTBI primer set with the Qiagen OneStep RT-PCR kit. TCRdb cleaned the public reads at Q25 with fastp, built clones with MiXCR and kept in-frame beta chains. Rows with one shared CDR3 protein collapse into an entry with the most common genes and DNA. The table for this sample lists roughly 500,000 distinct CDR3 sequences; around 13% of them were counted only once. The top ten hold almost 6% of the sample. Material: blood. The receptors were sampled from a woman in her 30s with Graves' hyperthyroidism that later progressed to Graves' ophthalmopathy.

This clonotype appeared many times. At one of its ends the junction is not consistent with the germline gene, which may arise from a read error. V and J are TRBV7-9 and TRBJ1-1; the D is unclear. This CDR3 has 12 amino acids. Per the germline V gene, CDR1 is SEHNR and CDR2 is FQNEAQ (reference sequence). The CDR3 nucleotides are TGTGCCAGCAGTTTAGCGGGTACTGAAGCTTTCTTT. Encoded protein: CASSLAGTEAFF.

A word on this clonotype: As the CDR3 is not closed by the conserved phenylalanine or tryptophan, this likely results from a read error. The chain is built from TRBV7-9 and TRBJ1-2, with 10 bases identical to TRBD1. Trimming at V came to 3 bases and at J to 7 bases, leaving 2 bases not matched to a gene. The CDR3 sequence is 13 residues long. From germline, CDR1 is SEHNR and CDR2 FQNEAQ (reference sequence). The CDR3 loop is CASSFGQGGGYTS. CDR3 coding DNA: TGTGCCAGCAGCTTCGGACAGGGGGGTGGCTACACCTCC.

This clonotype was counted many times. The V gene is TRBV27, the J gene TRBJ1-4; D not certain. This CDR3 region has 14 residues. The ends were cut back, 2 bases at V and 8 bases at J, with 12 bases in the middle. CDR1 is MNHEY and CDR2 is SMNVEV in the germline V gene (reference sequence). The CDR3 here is CASSLEGFGEKLFF. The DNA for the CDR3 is TGTGCCAGCAGTTTAGAGGGATTCGGAGAAAAACTGTTTTTT.

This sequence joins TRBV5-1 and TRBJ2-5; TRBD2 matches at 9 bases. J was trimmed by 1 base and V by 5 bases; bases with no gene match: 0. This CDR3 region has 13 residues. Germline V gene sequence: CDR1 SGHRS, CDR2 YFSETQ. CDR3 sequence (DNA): TGCGCCAGCAGGACTAGCGGCCAAGAGACCCAGTACTTC. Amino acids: CASRTSGQETQYF.

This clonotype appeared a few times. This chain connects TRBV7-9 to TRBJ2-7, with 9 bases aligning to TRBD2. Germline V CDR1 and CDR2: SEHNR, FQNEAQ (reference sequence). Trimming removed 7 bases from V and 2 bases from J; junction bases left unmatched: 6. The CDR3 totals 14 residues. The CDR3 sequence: CASTFSGSTYEQYF. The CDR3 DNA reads TGTGCCAGCACCTTTAGCGGGAGTACCTACGAGCAGTACTTC.

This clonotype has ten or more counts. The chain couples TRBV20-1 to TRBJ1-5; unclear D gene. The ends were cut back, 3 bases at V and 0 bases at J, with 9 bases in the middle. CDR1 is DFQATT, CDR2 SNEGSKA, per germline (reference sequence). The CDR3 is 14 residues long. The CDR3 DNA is TGCAGTGCTAGCCCTACAGTTAGCAATCAGCCCCAGCATTTT. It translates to CSASPTVSNQPQHF.

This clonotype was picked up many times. CDR3 loop: CAWSGQAGTGELFF. The DNA of the CDR3 is TGTGCCTGGAGCGGGCAGGCGGGAACCGGGGAGCTGTTTTTT. The V and J genes are TRBV30 and TRBJ2-2; D possibly corresponds to TRBD2 (6 bases). Germline V gene sequence: CDR1 GTSNPN, CDR2 SVGIG (reference sequence). CDR3 length: 14 amino acids. V was pared by 3 bases and J by 5 bases, with 13 bases between.

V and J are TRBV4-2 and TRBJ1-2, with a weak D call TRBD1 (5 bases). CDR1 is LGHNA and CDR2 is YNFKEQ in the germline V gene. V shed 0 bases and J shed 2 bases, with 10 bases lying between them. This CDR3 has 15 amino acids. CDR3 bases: TGTGCCAGCAGCCAAGAGGCCGGGACCAACTATGGCTACACCTTC. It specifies CASSQEAGTNYGYTF.

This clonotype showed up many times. CDR3 in amino acids: CATSDSTGFNQPQHF. The CDR3 bases are TGTGCCACCAGTGATTCGACAGGATTCAATCAGCCCCAGCATTTT. The chain joins TRBV24-1 to TRBJ1-5; tentatively, D is TRBD1 (6 bases). V shed 2 bases and J shed 3 bases, with 10 bases lying between them. The CDR3 has 15 amino acids. Germline CDR1 KGHDR, CDR2 SFDVKD.

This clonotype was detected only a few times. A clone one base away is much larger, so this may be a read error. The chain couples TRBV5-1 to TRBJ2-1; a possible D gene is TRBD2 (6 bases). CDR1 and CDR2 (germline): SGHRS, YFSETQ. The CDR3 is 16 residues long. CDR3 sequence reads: CAGRVSGTSSYNEQFF. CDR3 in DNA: TGCGCCGGCAGAGTTAGCGGAACAAGCTCCTACAATGAGCAGTTCTTC.

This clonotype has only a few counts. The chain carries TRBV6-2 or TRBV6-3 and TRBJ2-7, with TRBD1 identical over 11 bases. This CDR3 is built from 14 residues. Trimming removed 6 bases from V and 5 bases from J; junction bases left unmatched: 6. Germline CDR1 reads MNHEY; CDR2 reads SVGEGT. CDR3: CASSRDRGVHEQYF. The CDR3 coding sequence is TGTGCCAGCAGCAGGGACAGGGGGGTCCACGAGCAGTACTTC.

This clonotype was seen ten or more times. The CDR3 protein is CASRGIEGYEQYF. CDR3 nucleotides: TGTGCCAGCAGAGGGATAGAAGGCTACGAGCAGTACTTC. The J gene is TRBJ2-7, the V gene TRBV7-9; D ambiguous. CDR3 length: 13 amino acids. Germline CDR1 reads SEHNR; CDR2 reads FQNEAQ (reference sequence). Trimming cost V 6 bases and J 3 bases, with 12 bases left between them.

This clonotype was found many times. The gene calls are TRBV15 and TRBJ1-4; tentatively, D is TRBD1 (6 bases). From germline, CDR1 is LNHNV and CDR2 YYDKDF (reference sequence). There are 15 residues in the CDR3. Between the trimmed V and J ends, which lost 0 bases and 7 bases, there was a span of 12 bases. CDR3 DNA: TGTGCCACCAGCAGAGATCGGGGGGGCGGTGAAAAACTGTTTTTT. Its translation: CATSRDRGGGEKLFF.

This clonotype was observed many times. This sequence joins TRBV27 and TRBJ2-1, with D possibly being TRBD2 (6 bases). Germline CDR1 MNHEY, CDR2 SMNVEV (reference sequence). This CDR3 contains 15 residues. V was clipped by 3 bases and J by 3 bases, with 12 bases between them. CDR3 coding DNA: TGTGCCAGCAGTTTTTTGGGCGGGATCTACAATGAGCAGTTCTTC. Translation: CASSFLGGIYNEQFF.

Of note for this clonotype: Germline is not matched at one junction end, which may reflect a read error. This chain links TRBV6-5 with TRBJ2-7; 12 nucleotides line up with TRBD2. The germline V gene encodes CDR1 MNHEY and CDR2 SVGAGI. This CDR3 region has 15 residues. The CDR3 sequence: CASSSTSGRSHERYF. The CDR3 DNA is TGTGCCAGCAGTTCGACTAGCGGGAGATCCCACGAGCGGTACTTC.

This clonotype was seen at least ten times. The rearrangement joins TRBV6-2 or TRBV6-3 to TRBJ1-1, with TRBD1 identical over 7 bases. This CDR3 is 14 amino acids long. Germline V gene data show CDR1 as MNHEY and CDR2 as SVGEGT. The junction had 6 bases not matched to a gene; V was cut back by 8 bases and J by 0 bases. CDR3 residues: CASGTVHMNTEAFF. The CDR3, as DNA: TGTGCCAGCGGGACAGTTCACATGAACACTGAAGCTTTCTTT.

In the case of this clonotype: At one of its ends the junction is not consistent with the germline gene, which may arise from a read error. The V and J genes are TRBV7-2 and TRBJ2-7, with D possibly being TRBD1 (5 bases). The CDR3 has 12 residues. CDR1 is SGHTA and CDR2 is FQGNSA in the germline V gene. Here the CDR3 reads CASRLGAYEQYF. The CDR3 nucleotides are TGTGCCAGCAGGTTAGGGGCCTACGAGCAGTACTTC.

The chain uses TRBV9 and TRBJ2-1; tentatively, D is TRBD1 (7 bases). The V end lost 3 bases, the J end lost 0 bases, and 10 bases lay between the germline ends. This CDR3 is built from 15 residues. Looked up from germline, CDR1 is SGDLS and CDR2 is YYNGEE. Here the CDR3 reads CASSGQGGSYNEQFF. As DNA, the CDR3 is TGTGCCAGCAGCGGCCAGGGGGGCTCCTACAATGAGCAGTTCTTC.

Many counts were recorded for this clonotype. CDR3 sequence (DNA): TGTGCCATCAGTGAGTCGATTTCCAGGGATAGCAATCAGCCCCAGCATTTT. Its translation is CAISESISRDSNQPQHF. V and J are TRBV10-3 and TRBJ1-5, with a tentative D call TRBD1 (5 bases). This CDR3 has 17 residues. The V and J ends lost 0 bases and 0 bases respectively, with 12 bases between them. Germline V gene lookup returns CDR1 ENHRY and CDR2 SYGVKD.

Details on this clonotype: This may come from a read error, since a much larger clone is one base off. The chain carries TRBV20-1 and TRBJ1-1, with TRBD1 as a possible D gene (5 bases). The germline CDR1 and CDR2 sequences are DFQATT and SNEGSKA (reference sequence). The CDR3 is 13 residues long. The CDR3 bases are TGCAGTGCCGCCGGGACGATGAACTCTGAAGCTTTCTTT. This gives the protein CSAAGTMNSEAFF.

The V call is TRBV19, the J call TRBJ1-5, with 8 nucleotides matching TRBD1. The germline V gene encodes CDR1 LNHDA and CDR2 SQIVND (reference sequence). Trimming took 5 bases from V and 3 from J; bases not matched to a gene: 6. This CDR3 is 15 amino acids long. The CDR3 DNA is TGTGCCAGTAGTTCGGGGACAGGTTACAATCAGCCCCAGCATTTT. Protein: CASSSGTGYNQPQHF.

The CDR3 bases are TGTGCCAGCAGCTTGAGTATAGATACGCAGTATTTT. It yields the protein CASSLSIDTQYF. The chain links TRBV11-2 to TRBJ2-3; D not certain. V dropped 3 bases and J dropped 5 bases, with 6 bases sitting between them. The CDR3 loop spans 12 amino acids. The germline V gene has CDR1 SGHAT and CDR2 FQNNGV.

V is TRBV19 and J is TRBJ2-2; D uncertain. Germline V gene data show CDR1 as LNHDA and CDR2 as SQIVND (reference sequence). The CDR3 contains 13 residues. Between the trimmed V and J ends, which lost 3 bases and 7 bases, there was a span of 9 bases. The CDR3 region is CASSMGLGGELFF. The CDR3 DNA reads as TGTGCCAGTAGTATGGGCCTGGGCGGGGAGCTGTTTTTT.

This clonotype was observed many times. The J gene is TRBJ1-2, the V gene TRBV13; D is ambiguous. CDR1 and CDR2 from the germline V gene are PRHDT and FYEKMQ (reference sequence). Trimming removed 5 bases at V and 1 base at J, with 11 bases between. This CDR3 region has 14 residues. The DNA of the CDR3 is TGTGCCAGCAGCCAAAGGGAGCTTAACTATGGCTACACCTTC. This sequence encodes CASSQRELNYGYTF. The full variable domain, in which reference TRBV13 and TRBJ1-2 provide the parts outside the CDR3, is AAGVIQSPRHLIKEKRETATLKCYPIPRHDTVYWYQQGPGQDPQFLISFYEKMQSDKGSIPDRFSAQQFSDYHSELNMSSLELGDSALYFCASSQRELNYGYTFGSGTRLTVV.

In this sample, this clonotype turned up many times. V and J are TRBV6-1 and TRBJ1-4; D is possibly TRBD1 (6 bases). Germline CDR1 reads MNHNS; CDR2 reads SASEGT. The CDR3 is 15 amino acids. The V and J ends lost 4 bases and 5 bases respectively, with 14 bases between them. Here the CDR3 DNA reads TGTGCCAGCAGTGCGAGCGGGGGCGCAAATGAAAAACTGTTTTTT. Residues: CASSASGGANEKLFF.

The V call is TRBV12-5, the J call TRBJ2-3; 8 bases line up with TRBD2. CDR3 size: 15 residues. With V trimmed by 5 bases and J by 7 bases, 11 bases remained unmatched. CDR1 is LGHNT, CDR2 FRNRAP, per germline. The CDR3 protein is CASGLLTGGQNTQYF. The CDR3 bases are TGTGCTAGTGGTCTCTTGACGGGAGGGCAAAATACGCAGTATTTT.

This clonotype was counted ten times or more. Written as DNA, the CDR3 is TGTGCCAGCAGCTTAGGAGTGGAGAACACTGAAGCTTTCTTT. Translated: CASSLGVENTEAFF. The chain uses TRBV11-2 and TRBJ1-1; D gene unclear. V lost 1 base, J lost 1 base, and 7 bases lay in between. The germline CDR1 and CDR2 sequences are SGHAT and FQNNGV. The CDR3 contains 14 residues.

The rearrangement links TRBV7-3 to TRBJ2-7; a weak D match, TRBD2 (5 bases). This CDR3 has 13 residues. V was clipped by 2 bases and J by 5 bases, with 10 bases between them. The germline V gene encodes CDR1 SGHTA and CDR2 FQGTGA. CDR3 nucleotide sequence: TGTGCCAGCAGCTTAGGGGAGCCAAACGAGCAGTACTTC. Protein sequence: CASSLGEPNEQYF.

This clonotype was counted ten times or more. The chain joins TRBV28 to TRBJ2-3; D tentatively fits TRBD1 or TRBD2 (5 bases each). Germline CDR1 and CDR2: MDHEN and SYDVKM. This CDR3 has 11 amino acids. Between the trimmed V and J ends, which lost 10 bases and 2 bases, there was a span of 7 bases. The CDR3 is CATGPTDTQYF. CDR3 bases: TGTGCCACGGGGCCCACAGATACGCAGTATTTT.

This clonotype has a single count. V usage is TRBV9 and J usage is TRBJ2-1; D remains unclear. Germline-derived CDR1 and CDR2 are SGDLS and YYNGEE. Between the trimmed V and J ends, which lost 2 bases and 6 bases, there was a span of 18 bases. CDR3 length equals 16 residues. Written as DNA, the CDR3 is TGTGCCAGCAGCGTCCTCGCTAACCCTCTACGCAATGAGCAGTTCTTC. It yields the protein CASSVLANPLRNEQFF.

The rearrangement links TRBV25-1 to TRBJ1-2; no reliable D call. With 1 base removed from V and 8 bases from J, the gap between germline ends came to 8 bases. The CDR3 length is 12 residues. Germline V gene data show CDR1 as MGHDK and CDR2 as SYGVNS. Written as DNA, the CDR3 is TGTGCCAGCAGTGAATCGGCCGGAGGCTACACCTTC. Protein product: CASSESAGGYTF.

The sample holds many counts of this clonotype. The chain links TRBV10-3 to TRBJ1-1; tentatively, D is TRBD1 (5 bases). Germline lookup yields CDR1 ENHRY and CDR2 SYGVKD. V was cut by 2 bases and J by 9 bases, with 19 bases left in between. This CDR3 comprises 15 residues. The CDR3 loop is CAISEIWDDSPKAFF. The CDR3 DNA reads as TGTGCCATCAGTGAGATTTGGGATGACAGCCCTAAAGCTTTCTTT.